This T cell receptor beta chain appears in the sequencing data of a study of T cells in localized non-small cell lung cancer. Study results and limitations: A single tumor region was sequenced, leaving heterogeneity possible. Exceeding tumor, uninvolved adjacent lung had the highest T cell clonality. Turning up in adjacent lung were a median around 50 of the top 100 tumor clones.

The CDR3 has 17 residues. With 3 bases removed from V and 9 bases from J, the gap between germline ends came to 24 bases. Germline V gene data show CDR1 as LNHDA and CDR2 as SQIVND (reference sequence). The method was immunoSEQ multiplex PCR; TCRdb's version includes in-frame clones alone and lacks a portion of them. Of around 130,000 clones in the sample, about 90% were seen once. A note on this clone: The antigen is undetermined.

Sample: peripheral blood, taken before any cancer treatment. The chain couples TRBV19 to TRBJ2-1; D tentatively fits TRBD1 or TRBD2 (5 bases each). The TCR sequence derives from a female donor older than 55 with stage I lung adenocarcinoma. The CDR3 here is CASSIHPMAGSRGEQFF. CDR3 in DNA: TGTGCCAGTAGTATCCACCCCATGGCAGGGTCTCGGGGTGAGCAGTTCTTC.